The source of this TCR beta chain is a study of OX40 agonist ivuxolimab in advanced cancers. Broadly, across the study: Ivuxolimab was an agonistic, fully human IgG2 monoclonal antibody directed against OX40 (CD134), a costimulatory receptor. Intravenous ivuxolimab was administered to patients every 2 weeks at six dose levels: 0.01, 0.1, 0.3, 1.5, 3 and 10 mg/kg. Of the approximately 50 dose-escalation patients, hepatocellular carcinoma was present in 19, melanoma in approximately 15, renal cell carcinoma in 9 and head and neck cancer in 9. In the dose-escalation cohort, around 80% of patients were male, and the mean age was 60 years with a range of about 20 to 80. Prior anti-PD-1, anti-PD-L1 or anti-CTLA-4 therapy was permitted, and checkpoint inhibitors had been received by about two fifths of dose-escalation patients. Three dose-escalation patients achieved partial responses, one with hepatocellular carcinoma and two with cutaneous melanoma. Peripheral TCRbeta sequencing aimed to test whether ivuxolimab altered TCR sequence diversity and caused clonal T-cell expansion. The paper covers the monotherapy dose-escalation part of the phase I ivuxolimab trial, which included N of about 50 patients.

Trimming leaves V shorter by 3 bases and J shorter by 4 bases, with the junction holding 5 bases beyond the gene matches. The cysteine opens and the phenylalanine closes a CDR3 of 15 amino acids. CDR3 DNA only is kept here, 45 bases in frame from base 1. For CDR1 and CDR2, the germline V gene lists SGHRS and YFSETQ. The trial excluded patients who had a history of autoimmune disease or who were on systemic immunosuppression. Peripheral blood for TCR sequencing was collected from all dose cohorts at baseline, on cycle 4 day 1, and on cycle 7 day 1. Samples came from an open-label, multicenter, first-in-human phase I dose-escalation trial of ivuxolimab. Adults with locally advanced or metastatic melanoma, renal cell carcinoma, hepatocellular carcinoma or head and neck squamous cell carcinoma were enrolled in the trial. CD4+ and CD8+ T cells were sorted separately from peripheral blood before TCR sequencing.

To note about this clone: Its antigen specificity is not known. Base qualities are not at hand, and no much larger clone is one base apart.

Genomic DNA was isolated from the sorted cells so that the TCRbeta CDR3 region could be sequenced. The immunoSEQ Assay was used to sequence the TCRbeta CDR3 regions. TCRdb's version of the immuneACCESS table is confined to in-frame rearrangements and falls short of the full clone set. An unresolved V gene accounts for under half of the shortfall where checked; the remainder is of unknown origin. The sample records approximately 40,000 clones, less than 85% of which are singletons. The ten largest clonotypes hold roughly 8% of the sample. General findings and caveats noted by the study authors: After ivuxolimab, more expanded clones were found on average in CD8+ T cells than in CD4+ T cells. At doses of 0.1 to 3.0 mg/kg, clonal expansion of both CD4+ and CD8+ blood T cells was observed from baseline to week 6. Antigen specificity was not determined for the clonally expanded peripheral T cells. Partial responders in the 0.1-3.0 mg/kg groups had among the lowest normalized peripheral clonal expansion, especially among CD8+ T cells. Low levels of normalized T-cell clonal expansion were also seen in some nonresponding patients.

This material consisted of CD4+ or CD8+ T cells sorted from blood, taken in a trial of the OX40 agonist ivuxolimab. The chain is made from TRBV5-1 and TRBJ2-1; 9 central bases correspond to TRBD1. The sequence was obtained from an adult with an advanced solid tumor such as melanoma, head and neck, liver or kidney cancer. CDR3 region: CASSYSGTGYNEQFF. The nucleotides are TGCGCCAGCAGCTACTCCGGGACAGGGTACAATGAGCAGTTCTTC.